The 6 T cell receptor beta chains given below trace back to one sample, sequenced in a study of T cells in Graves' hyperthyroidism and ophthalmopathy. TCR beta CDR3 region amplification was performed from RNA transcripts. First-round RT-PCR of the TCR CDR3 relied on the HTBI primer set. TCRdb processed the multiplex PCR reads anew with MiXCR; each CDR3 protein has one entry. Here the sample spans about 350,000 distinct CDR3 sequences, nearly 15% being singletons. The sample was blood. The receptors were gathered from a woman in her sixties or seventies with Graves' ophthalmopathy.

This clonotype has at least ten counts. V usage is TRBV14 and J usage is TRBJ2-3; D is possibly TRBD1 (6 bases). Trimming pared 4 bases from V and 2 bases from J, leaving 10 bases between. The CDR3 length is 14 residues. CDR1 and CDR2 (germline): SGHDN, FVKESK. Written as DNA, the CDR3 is TGTGCCAGCAGCCGAAGACAGGCCACAGATACGCAGTATTTT. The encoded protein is CASSRRQATDTQYF.

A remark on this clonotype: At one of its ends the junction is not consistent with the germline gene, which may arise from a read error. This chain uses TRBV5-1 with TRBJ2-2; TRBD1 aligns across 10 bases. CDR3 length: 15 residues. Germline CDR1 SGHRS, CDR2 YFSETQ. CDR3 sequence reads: CASRPGQGNTRELFF. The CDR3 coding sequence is TGCGCCAGCAGGCCGGGACAGGGGAACACCAGGGAGCTGTTTTTT.

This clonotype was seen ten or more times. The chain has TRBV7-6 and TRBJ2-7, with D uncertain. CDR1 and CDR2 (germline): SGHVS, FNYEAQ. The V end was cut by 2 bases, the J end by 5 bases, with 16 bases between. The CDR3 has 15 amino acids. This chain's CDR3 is CASSLRSGPLDEQYF. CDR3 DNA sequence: TGTGCCAGCAGCTTAAGGTCTGGTCCCTTGGACGAGCAGTACTTC.

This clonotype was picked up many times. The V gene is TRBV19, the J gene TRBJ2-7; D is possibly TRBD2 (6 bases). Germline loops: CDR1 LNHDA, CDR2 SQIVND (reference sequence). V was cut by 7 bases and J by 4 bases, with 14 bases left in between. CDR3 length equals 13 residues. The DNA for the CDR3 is TGTGCCAGTATGCGGGGAGATGGTTACGAGCAGTACTTC. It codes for CASMRGDGYEQYF.

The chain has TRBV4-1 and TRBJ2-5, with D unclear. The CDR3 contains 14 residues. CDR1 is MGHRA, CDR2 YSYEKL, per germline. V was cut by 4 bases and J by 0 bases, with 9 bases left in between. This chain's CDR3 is CASSRRHNQETQYF. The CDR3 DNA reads TGCGCCAGCAGCCGCCGACACAACCAAGAGACCCAGTACTTC.

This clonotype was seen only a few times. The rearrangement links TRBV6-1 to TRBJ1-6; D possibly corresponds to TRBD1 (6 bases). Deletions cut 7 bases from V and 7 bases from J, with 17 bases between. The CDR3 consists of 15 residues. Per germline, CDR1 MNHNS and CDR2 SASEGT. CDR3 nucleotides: TGTGCCAGCACCAGGGAAAGGGGGGGAAATTCACCCCTCCACTTT. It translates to CASTRERGGNSPLHF.